This TCR beta chain was observed in a study of T cell repertoires in cytomegalovirus infection (dated by TCRdb to the late 2010s). Notes on the research overall: Recently identified HLA-C-restricted CMV epitopes, whose presentation resists viral immunomodulation, were targeted by peptide stimulations together with well-studied HLA-B-restricted epitopes. Donor HLA type was relevant to the analysis, because carriage of CMV infection together with the matching HLA type was indicated by public TCR beta signatures. Broader findings and caveats from the paper: The ex vivo response was dominated by HLA-C-restricted CMV-specific TCR beta clonotypes, and the single most frequent clonotype in two of eight donors was supplied by these HLA-C-restricted clonotypes. Cumulative frequency of public TCR beta family members discriminated carriers of CMV infection plus the relevant HLA type in this cohort and an independent roughly 320-donor cohort.

This clonotype has only a few counts. What this receptor recognizes is not known. There are no base qualities to consult, and no much larger clone falls within one base. Inclusive of the bounding cysteine and phenylalanine, the CDR3 is 13 residues long. Of all the DNA, just the CDR3 is kept, 39 bases in frame from base 1. The germline V gene yields SGHAT for CDR1 and FQNNGV for CDR2. Trimming at the junction amounts to 3 bases on V and 5 bases on J, and the germline ends lie 10 bases apart. The run used an Illumina HiSeq 1500. Through fastp at Q25 and MiXCR, TCRdb rebuilt clones from the public reads, retaining in-frame beta chains. Identical CDR3 protein sequences are pooled into one entry, listed with their most common genes and DNA. Recorded for this sample are around 100,000 distinct CDR3 sequences; around 30% of them occurred a single time. About 40% of the sample goes to the ten largest clones.

The intended sense of this specimen's treatment or condition label: in vitro stimulation with specific CMV peptide epitopes to enrich CMV-specific T cells. This receptor was obtained from a human donor in good health (CMV status not recorded). Some clones in this sample may be carry-over from other donors' samples. Sequencing was performed on CD8+ T cells from cultured PBMCs, taken from culture after CMV antigen stimulation. The chain is encoded by TRBV11-2 joined to TRBJ1-1; the D gene lacks a confident call. The nucleotide sequence reads as follows: TGTGCCAGCAGCTTCAATCAGTGGACTGAAGCTTTCTTT. This codes for CASSFNQWTEAFF.